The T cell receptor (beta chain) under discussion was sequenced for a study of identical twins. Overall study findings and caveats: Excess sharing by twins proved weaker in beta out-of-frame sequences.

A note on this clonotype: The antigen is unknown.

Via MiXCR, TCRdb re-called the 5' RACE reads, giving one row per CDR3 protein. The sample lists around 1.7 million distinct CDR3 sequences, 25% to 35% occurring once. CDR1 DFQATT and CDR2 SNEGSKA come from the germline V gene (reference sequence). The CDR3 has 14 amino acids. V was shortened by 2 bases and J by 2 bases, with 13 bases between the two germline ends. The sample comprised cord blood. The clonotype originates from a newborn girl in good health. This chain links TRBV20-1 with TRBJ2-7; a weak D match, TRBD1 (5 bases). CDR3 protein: CSARNRLHAYEQYF. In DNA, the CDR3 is TGCAGTGCTAGAAACAGGCTCCACGCCTACGAGCAGTACTTC.